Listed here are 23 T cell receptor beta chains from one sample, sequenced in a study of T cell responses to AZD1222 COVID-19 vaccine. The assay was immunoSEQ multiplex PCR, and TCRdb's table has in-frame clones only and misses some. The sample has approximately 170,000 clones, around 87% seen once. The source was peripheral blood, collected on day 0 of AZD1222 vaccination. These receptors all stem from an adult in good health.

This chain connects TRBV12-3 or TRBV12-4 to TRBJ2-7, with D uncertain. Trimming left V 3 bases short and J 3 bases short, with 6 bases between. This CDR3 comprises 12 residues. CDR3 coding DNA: TGTGCCAGCAGTTTGTCGGGCTACGAGCAGTACTTC. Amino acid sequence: CASSLSGYEQYF.

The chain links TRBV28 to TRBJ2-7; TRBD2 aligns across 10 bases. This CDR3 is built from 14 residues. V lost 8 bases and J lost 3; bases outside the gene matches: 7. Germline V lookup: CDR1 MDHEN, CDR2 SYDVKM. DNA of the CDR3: TGTGCCAGCTCCCTAGCGGGGGTTGTCTACGAGCAGTACTTC. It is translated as CASSLAGVVYEQYF.

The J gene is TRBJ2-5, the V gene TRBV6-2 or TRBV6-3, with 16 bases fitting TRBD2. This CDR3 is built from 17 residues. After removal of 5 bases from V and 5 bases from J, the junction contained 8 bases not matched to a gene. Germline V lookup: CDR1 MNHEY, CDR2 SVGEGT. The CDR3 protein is CASSPGTSGGARETQYF. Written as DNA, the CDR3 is TGTGCCAGCAGTCCGGGGACTAGCGGGGGGGCAAGGGAGACCCAGTACTTC.

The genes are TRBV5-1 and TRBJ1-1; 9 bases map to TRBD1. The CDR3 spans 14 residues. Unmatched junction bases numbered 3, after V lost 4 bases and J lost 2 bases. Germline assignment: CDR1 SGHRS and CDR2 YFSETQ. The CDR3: CASSRDRVNTEAFF. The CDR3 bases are TGCGCCAGCAGCCGGGACAGGGTTAACACTGAAGCTTTCTTT.

The CDR3 here is CASSSGGGYEKLFF. For the CDR3, the DNA is TGTGCCAGCAGTTCGGGCGGAGGTTACGAAAAACTGTTTTTT. The chain carries TRBV27 and TRBJ1-4; D is uncertain. Germline lookup yields CDR1 MNHEY and CDR2 SMNVEV (reference sequence). Trimming pared 4 bases from V and 8 bases from J, leaving 14 bases between. CDR3 length: 14 amino acids.

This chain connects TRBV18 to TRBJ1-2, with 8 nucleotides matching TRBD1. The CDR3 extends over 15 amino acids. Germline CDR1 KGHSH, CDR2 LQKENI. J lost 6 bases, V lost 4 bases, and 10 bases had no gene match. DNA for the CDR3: TGTGCCAGCTCACTTGGACAGGGCCAAATAGATGGCTACACCTTC. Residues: CASSLGQGQIDGYTF.

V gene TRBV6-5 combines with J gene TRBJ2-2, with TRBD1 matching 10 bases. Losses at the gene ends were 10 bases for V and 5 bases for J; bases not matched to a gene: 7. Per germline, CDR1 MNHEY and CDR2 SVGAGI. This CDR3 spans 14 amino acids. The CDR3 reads CATSGTGATGELFF. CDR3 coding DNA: TGTGCCACCTCCGGGACAGGGGCTACCGGGGAGCTGTTTTTT.

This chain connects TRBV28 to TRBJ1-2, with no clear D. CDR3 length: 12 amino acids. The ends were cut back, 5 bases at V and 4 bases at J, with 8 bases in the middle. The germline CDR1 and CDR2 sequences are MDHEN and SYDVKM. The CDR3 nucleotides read TGTGCCAGCAGTATACCGTCCTATGGCTACACCTTC. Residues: CASSIPSYGYTF.

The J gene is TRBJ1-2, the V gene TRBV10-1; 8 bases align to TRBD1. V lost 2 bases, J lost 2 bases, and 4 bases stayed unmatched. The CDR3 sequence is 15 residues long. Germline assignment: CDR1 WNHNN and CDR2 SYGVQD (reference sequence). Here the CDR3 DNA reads TGCGCCAGCAGTGAGCGGGGGGACAGGAACTATGGCTACACCTTC. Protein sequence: CASSERGDRNYGYTF.

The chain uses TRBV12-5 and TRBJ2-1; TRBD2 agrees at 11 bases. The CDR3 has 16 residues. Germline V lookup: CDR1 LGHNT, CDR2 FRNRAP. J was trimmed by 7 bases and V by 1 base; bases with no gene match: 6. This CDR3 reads CASGLGVSGGANEQFF. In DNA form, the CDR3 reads TGTGCTAGTGGTTTGGGAGTTAGCGGGGGGGCGAATGAGCAGTTCTTC.

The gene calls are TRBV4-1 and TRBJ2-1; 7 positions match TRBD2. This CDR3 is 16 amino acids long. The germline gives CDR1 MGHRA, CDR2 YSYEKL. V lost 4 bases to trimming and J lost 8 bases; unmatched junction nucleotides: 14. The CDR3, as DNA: TGCGCCAGCAGCCCGCCAGCCGGGGGGATTTTGGATGAGCAGTTCTTC. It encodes CASSPPAGGILDEQFF.

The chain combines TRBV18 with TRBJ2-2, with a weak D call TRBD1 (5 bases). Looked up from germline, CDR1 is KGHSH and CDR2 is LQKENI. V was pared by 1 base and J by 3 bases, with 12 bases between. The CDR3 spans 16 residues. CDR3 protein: CASSPQIGADTGELFF. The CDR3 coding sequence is TGTGCCAGCTCACCACAAATTGGGGCGGACACCGGGGAGCTGTTTTTT.

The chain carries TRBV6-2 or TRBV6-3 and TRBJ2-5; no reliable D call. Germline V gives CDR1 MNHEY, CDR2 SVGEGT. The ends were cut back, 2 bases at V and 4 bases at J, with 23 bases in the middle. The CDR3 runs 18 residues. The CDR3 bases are TGTGCCAGCAGTTACCCCCAAACACGTAGACACCCACGAGAGACCCAGTACTTC. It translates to CASSYPQTRRHPRETQYF.

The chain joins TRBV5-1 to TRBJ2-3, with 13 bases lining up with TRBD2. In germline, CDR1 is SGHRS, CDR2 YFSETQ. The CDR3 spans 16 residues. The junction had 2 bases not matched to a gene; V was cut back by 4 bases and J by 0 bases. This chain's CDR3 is CASSRGLAGSTDTQYF. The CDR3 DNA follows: TGCGCCAGCAGCAGGGGACTAGCGGGGAGCACAGATACGCAGTATTTT.

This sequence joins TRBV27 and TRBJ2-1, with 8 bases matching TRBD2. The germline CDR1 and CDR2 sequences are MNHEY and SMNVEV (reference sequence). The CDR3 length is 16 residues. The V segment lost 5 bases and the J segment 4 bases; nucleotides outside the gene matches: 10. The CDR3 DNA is TGTGCCAGCAGTCGCGCCACTAGCGGTCCTTACAATGAGCAGTTCTTC. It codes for CASSRATSGPYNEQFF.

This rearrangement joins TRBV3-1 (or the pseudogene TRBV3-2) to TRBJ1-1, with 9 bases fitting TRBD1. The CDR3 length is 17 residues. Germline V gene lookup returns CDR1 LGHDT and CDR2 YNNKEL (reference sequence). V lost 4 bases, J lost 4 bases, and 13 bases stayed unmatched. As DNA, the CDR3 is TGTGCCAGCAGCCCCGGAAGACGTTCGACAGGGGGCACTGAAGCTTTCTTT. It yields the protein CASSPGRRSTGGTEAFF.

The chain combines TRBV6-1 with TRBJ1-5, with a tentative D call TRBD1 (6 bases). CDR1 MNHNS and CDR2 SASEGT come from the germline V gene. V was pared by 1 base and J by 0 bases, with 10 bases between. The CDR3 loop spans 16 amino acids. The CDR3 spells CASSEEWTASNQPQHF. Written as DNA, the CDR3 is TGTGCCAGCAGTGAAGAGTGGACAGCTAGCAATCAGCCCCAGCATTTT.

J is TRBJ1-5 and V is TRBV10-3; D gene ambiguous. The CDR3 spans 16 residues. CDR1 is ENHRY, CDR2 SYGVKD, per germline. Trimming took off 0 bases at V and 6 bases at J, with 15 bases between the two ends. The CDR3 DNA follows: TGTGCCATCAGTGAGTCCTTGGGTGGGATTGGTCAGCCCCAGCATTTT. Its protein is CAISESLGGIGQPQHF.

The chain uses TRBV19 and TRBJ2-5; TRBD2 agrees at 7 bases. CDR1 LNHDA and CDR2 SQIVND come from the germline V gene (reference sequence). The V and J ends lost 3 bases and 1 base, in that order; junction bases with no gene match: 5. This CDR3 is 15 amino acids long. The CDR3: CASSIGGGFQETQYF. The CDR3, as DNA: TGTGCCAGTAGTATTGGGGGAGGGTTCCAAGAGACCCAGTACTTC.

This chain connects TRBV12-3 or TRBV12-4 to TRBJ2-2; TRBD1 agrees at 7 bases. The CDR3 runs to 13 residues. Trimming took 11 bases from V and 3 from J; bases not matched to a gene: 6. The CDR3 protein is CAGTGDDTGELFF. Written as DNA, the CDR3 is TGTGCCGGAACAGGGGATGACACCGGGGAGCTGTTTTTT.

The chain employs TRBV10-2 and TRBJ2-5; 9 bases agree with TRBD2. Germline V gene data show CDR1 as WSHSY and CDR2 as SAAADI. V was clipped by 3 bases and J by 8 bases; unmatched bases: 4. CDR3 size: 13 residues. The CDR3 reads CASSESAGGTQYF. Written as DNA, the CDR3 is TGCGCCAGCAGTGAATCAGCGGGGGGAACCCAGTACTTC.

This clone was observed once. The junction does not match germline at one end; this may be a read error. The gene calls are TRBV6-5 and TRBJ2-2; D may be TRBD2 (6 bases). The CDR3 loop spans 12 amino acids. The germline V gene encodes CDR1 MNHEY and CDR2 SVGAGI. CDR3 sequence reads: CASRTGVKGALF. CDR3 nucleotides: TGTGCCAGCAGGACGGGGGTGAAGGGTGCCCTTTTT.

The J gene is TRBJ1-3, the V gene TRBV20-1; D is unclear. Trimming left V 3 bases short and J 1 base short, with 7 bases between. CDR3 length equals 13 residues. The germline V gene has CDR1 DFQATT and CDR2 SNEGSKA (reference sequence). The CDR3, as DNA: TGCAGTGCTAGTTGGGTTTCTGGAAACACCATATATTTT. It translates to CSASWVSGNTIYF.